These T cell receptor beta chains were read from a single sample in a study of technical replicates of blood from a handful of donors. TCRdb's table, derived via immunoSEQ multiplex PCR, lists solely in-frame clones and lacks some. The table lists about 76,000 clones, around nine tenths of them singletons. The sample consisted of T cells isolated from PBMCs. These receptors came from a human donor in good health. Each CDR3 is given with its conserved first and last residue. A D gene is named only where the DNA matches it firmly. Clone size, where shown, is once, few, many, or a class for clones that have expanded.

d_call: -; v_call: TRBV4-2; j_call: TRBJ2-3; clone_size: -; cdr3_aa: CASSPSGDTQYF; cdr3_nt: TGTGCCAGCAGCCCGTCGGGGGATACGCAGTATTTT
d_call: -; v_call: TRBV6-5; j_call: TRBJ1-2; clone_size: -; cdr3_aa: CASSYSGSYGYTF; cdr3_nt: TGTGCCAGCAGTTACTCGGGCAGCTATGGCTACACCTTC
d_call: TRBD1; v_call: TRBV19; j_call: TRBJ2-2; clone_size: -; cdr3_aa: CASTDRANTGELFF; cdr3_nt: TGTGCCAGTACGGACAGGGCAAACACCGGGGAGCTGTTTTTT
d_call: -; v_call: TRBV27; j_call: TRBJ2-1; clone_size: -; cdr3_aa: CASRREFNEQFF; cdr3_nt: TGTGCCAGCAGACGGGAGTTCAATGAGCAGTTCTTC
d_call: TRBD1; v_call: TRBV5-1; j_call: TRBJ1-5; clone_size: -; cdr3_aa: CASSFTGGGNQPQHF; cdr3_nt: TGCGCCAGCAGCTTTACAGGGGGGGGGAATCAGCCCCAGCATTTT
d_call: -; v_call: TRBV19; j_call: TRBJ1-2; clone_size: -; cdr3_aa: CASSIPIQNNYGYTF; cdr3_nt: TGTGCCAGTAGTATACCCATACAGAATAACTATGGCTACACCTTC
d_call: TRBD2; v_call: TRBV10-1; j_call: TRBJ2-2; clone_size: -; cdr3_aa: CASSDVAGEVDTGELFF; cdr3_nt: TGCGCCAGCAGTGATGTCGCGGGAGAGGTCGACACCGGGGAGCTGTTTTTT
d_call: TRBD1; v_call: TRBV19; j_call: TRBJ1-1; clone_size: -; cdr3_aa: CASSTGQGADEAFF; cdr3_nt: TGTGCCAGTAGTACTGGACAGGGGGCAGATGAAGCTTTCTTT
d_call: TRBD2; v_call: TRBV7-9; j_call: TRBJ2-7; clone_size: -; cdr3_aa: CASSLVGLGYEQYF; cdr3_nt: TGTGCCAGCAGCTTAGTGGGACTAGGCTACGAGCAGTACTTC
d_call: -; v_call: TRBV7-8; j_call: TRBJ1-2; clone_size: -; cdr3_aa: CASSPRQAPVGPNTF; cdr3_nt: TGTGCCAGCAGCCCTCGACAGGCCCCCGTAGGGCCTAACACCTTC
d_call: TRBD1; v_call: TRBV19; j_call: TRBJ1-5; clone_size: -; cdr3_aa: CASSIDQGGNQPQHF; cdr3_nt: TGTGCCAGTAGTATAGATCAGGGGGGAAATCAGCCCCAGCATTTT
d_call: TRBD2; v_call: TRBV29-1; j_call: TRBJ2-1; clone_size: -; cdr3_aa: CSVVLSGRGEQFF; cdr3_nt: TGCAGCGTTGTCCTTAGCGGGAGGGGTGAGCAGTTCTTC
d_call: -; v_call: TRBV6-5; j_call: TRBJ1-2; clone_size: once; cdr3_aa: CASRTGGNYGYTF; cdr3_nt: TGTGCCAGCAGAACCGGGGGGAACTATGGCTACACCTTC
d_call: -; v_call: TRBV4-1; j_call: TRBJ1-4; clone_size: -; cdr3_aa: CASSQLQGLSEKLFF; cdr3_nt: TGCGCCAGCAGCCAATTACAGGGTTTAAGCGAAAAACTGTTTTTT
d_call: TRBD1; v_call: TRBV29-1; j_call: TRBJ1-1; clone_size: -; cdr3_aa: CSVTGTAGSAFF; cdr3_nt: TGCAGCGTGACCGGGACAGCAGGGTCAGCTTTCTTT
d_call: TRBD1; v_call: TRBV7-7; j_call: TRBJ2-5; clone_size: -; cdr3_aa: CASSLGTGKEETQYF; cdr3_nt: TGTGCTAGCAGCTTAGGGACAGGGAAGGAAGAGACCCAGTACTTC
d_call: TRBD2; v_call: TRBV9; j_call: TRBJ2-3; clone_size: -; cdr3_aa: CASSVGFAGVGDTQYF; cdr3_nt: TGTGCCAGCAGCGTAGGCTTTGCGGGGGTGGGAGATACGCAGTATTTT
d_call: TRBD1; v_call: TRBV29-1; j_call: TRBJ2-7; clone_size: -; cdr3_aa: CSAKTGDYEQYF; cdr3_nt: TGCAGCGCTAAGACAGGGGACTACGAGCAGTACTTC
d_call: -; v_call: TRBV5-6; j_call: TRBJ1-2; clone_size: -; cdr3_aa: CASSLLVLDERAYGYTF; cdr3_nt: TGTGCCAGCAGCTTATTAGTACTTGATGAGAGGGCGTATGGCTACACCTTC
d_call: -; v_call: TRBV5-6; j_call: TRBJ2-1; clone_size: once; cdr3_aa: CASSLGTGPYNEQFF; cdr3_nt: TGTGCCAGCAGCTTGGGGACTGGTCCCTACAATGAGCAGTTCTTC
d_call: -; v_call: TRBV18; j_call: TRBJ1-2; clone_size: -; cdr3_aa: CASSPGVGTFSGGYTF; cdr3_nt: TGTGCCAGCTCACCGGGTGTGGGTACGTTTTCGGGTGGCTACACCTTC
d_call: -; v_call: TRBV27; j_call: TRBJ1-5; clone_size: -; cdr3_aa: CASSFRIGGSSNQPQHF; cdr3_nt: TGTGCCAGCAGTTTCCGGATTGGGGGGAGTAGCAATCAGCCCCAGCATTTT
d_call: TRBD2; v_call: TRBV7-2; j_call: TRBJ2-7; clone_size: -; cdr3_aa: CASSLELAGALYEQYF; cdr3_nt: TGTGCCAGCAGCTTAGAACTAGCGGGGGCCCTCTACGAGCAGTACTTC
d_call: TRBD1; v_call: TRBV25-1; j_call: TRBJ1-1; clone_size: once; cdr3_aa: CASSPGTGALGNTEAFF; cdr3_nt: TGTGCCAGCAGTCCCGGGACAGGGGCCTTAGGGAACACTGAAGCTTTCTTT
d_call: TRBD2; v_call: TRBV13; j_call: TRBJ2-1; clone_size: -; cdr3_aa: CASSFFGLAVMSSYNEQFF; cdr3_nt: TGTGCCAGCAGCTTCTTCGGACTAGCGGTTATGAGCTCCTACAATGAGCAGTTCTTC
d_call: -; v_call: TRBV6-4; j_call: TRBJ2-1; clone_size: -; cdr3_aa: CASSSWTSGDNEQFF; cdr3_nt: TGTGCCAGCAGTTCATGGACCTCAGGGGACAATGAGCAGTTCTTC
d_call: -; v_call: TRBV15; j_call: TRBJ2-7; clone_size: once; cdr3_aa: CATSKTAAYEQYF; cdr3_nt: TGTGCCACCAGCAAAACAGCAGCCTACGAGCAGTACTTC
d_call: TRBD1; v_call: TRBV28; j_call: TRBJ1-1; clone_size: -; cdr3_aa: CASSLTGGGTEAFF; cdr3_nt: TGTGCCAGCAGTCTTACAGGGGGCGGCACTGAAGCTTTCTTT
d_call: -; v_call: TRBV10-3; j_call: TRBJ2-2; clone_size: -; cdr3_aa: CAISPGHSNTGELFF; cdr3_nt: TGTGCCATCAGCCCCGGACATTCGAACACCGGGGAGCTGTTTTTT
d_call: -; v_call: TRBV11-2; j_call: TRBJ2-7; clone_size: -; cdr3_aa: CASSLRGRDRPYEQYF; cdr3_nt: TGTGCCAGCAGCCTCAGAGGGCGGGACAGACCATACGAGCAGTACTTC
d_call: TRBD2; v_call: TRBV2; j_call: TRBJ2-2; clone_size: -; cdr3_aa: CASRTSRTGELFF; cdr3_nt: TGTGCCAGCAGGACTAGCAGGACCGGGGAGCTGTTTTTT
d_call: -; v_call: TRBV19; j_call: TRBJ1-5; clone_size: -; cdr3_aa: CASMAGNQPQHF; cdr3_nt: TGTGCCAGTATGGCGGGGAATCAGCCCCAGCATTTT
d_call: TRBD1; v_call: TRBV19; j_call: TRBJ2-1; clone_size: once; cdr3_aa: CASRSGTGPYNEQFF; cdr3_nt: TGTGCCAGTAGAAGTGGGACAGGGCCTTACAATGAGCAGTTCTTC
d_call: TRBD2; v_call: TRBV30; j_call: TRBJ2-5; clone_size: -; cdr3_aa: CAWSVTGRETQYF; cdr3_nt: TGTGCCTGGAGTGTAACCGGGAGGGAGACCCAGTACTTC
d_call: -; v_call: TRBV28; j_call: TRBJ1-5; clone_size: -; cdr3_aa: CASRGPNQPQHF; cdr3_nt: TGTGCCAGCAGGGGGCCCAATCAGCCCCAGCATTTT
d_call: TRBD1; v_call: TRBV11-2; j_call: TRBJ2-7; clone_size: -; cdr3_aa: CASSARQGTAYEQYF; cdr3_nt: TGTGCCAGCAGCGCCCGACAGGGGACTGCCTACGAGCAGTACTTC
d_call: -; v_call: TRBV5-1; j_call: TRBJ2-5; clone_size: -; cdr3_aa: CASSGLTGVQETQYF; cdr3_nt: TGCGCCAGCAGCGGACTTACGGGGGTCCAAGAGACCCAGTACTTC
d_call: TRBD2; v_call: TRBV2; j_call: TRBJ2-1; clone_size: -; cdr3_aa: CASSPGGYEQFF; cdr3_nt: TGTGCCAGCAGTCCCGGGGGGTATGAGCAGTTCTTC